This T cell receptor (beta chain) was captured in a study of cytomegalovirus exposure and HLA in healthy donors. Overall study results and limits: When analyzed later, a missense DCLRE1C variant was found to be linked to TCR beta V- and J-gene trimming. Immune exposure was documented only through CMV serostatus. Several of the most significant clusters appeared linked to common viral pathogens, based on a later analysis.

From germline, CDR1 is KGHSH and CDR2 LQKENI. The V gene lost 1 base and the J gene lost 5 bases, with 8 bases spanning the gap. The CDR3 is made up of 13 amino acids. With regard to this clone: The antigen is undetermined.

In the PCR, 60 Vbeta and 13 Jbeta primers were used. Some clones are missing from TCRdb's copy, which holds only in-frame ones; the method was immunoSEQ multiplex PCR. The table has about 120,000 clones, roughly two thirds seen once. The donors (healthy individuals) were bone marrow donors. The chain links TRBV18 to TRBJ1-2; D call uncertain. The specimen was PBMCs. The source is a man in his thirties or forties in good health and CMV-seropositive. The CDR3 sequence: CASSPLSLYGYTF. As DNA, the CDR3 is TGTGCCAGCTCACCACTGAGTCTTTATGGCTACACCTTC.